This TCR beta chain was obtained from a study of spatial heterogeneity in lung cancer. In TCRdb, the 5' RACE reads were re-called with MiXCR into one record per CDR3 protein. The sample carries 190 or so distinct CDR3 sequences, 28% recorded once. Noted time point: sample taken at primary tumor resection. There were 75 or so donors, all of them untreated patients with early-stage non-small cell lung cancer. Frozen PBMC, nontumor lung or tumor provided whole RNA, which was sequenced unsorted. A word on this clonotype: Its antigen is still unknown. This beta chain is an unintended read in a library built for alpha chains; its size means little.

General study findings and limits: Mutation counts in tumors were tracked by counts of expanded intratumoral alpha and beta TCRs.

Trimming took off 7 bases at V and 7 bases at J, with 12 bases between the two ends. Germline-derived CDR1 and CDR2 are SQVTM and ANQGSEA. This CDR3 has 11 residues. The chain employs TRBV29-1 and TRBJ2-3; no definite D call. The input for sequencing was lung tumor tissue, taken at surgery. The origin of this receptor is a male donor with early-stage non-small cell lung cancer. CDR3 in amino acids: CSAWNLNTQYF. As DNA, the CDR3 is TGCAGCGCCTGGAATTTGAATACGCAGTATTTT.